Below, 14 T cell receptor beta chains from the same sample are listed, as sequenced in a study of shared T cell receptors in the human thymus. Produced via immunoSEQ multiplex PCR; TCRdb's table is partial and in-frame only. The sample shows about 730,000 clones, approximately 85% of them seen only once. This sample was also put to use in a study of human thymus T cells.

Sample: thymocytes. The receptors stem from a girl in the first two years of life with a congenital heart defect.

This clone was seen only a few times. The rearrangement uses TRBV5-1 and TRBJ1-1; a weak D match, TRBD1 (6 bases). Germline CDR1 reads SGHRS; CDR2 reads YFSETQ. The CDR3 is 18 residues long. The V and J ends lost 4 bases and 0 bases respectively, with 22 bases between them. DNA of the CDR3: TGCGCCAGCAGCCCTTTTCCCGACAGGCCTCATATGAACACTGAAGCTTTCTTT. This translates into CASSPFPDRPHMNTEAFF.

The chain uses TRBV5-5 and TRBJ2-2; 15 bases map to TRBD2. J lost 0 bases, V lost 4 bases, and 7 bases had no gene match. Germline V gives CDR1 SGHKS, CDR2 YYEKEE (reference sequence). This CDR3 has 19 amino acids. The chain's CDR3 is CASSRRGTSGGSNTGELFF. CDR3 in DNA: TGTGCCAGCAGCAGACGAGGGACTAGCGGGGGGTCGAACACCGGGGAGCTGTTTTTT. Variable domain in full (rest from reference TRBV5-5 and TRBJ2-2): DAGVTQSPTHLIKTRGQQVTLRCSPISGHKSVSWYQQVLGQGPQFIFQYYEKEERGRGNFPDRFSARQFPNYSSELNVNALLLGDSALYLCASSRRGTSGGSNTGELFFGEGSRLTVL.

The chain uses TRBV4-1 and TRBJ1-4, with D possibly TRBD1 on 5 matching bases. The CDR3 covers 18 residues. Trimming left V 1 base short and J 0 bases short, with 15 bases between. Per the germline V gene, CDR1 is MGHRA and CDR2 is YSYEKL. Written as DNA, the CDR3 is TGCGCCAGCAGCCAAGGGCAGGGTAGGAGGGCAACTAATGAAAAACTGTTTTTT. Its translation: CASSQGQGRRATNEKLFF.

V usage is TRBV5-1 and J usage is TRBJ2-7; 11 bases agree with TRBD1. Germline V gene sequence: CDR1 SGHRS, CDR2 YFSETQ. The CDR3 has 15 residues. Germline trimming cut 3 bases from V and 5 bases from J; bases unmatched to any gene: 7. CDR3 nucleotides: TGCGCCAGCAGCTCAACAGGACAGGGGGCCCACGAGCAGTACTTC. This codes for CASSSTGQGAHEQYF.

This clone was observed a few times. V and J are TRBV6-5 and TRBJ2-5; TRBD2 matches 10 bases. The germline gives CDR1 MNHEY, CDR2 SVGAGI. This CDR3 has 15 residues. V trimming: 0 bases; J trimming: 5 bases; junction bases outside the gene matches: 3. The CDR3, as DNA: TGTGCCAGCAGTTACTCACTAGCGGGGTCGGAGACCCAGTACTTC. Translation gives CASSYSLAGSETQYF.

CDR3 sequence: CASSKTANYGYTF. In nucleotides, the CDR3 is TGTGCCAGCAGTAAGACAGCGAACTATGGCTACACCTTC. The chain links TRBV6-5 to TRBJ1-2; D perhaps matches TRBD1 (5 bases). V was trimmed by 5 bases and J by 2 bases, leaving 9 bases between them. This CDR3 has 13 amino acids. CDR1 and CDR2 (germline): MNHEY, SVGAGI.

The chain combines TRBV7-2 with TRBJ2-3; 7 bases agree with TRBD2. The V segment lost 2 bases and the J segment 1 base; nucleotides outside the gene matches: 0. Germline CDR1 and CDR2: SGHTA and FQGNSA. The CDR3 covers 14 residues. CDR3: CASSLLAGTDTQYF. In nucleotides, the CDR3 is TGTGCCAGCAGCTTACTAGCGGGCACAGATACGCAGTATTTT.

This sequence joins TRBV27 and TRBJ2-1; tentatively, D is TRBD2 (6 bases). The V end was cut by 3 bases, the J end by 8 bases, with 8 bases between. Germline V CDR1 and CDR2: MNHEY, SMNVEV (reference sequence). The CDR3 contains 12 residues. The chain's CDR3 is CASSFSGYEQFF. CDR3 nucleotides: TGTGCCAGCAGTTTTAGCGGCTATGAGCAGTTCTTC.

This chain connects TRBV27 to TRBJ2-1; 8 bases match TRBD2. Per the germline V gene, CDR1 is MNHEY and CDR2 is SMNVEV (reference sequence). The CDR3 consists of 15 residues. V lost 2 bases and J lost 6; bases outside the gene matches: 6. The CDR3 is CASSLRLAGLNEQFF. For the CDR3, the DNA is TGTGCCAGCAGTTTAAGGCTAGCGGGCCTCAATGAGCAGTTCTTC.

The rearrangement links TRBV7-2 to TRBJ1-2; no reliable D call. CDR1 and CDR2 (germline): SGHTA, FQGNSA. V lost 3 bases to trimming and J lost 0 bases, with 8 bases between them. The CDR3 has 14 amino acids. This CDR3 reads CASSFYSSNYGYTF. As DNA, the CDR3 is TGTGCCAGCAGCTTTTACAGCTCTAACTATGGCTACACCTTC.

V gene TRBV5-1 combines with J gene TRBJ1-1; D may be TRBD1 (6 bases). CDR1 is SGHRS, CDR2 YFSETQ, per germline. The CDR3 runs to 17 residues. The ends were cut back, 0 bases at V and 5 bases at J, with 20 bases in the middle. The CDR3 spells CASSLASGVRGGTEAFF. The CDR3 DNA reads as TGCGCCAGCAGCTTGGCCAGTGGTGTGAGGGGGGGGACTGAAGCTTTCTTT.

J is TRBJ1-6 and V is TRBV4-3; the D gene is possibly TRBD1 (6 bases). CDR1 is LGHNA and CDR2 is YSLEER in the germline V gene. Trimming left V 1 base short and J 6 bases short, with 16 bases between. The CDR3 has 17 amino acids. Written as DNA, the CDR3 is TGCGCCAGCAGCCAAGGTCACAGGGTTATTTCTAATTCACCCCTCCACTTT. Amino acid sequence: CASSQGHRVISNSPLHF.

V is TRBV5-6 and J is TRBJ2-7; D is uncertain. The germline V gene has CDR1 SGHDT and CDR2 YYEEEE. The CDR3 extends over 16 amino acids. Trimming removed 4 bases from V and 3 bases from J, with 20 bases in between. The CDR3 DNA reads TGTGCCAGCAGCCGGAGCGTTGCCCTCGCTGGCTACGAGCAGTACTTC. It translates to CASSRSVALAGYEQYF.

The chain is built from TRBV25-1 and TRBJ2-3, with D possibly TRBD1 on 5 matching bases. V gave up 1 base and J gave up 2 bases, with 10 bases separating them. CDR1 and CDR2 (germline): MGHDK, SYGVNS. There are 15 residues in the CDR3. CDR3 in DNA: TGTGCCAGCAGTGAATCCAGGGCCCTCACAGATACGCAGTATTTT. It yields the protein CASSESRALTDTQYF. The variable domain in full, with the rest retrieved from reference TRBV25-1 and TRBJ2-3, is EADIYQTPRYLVIGTGKKITLECSQTMGHDKMYWYQQDPGMELHLIHYSYGVNSTEKGDLSSESTVSRIRTEHFPLTLESARPSHTSQYLCASSESRALTDTQYFGPGTRLTVL.